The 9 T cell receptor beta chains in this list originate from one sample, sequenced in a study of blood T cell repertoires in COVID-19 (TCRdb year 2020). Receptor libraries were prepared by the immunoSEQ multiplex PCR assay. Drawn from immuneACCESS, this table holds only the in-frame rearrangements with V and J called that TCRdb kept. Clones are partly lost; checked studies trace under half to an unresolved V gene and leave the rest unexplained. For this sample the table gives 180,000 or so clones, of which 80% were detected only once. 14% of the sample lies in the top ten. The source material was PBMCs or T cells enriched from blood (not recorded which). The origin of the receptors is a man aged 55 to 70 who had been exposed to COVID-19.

The CDR3 loop is CASSEVRTGGQETQYF. The CDR3 DNA sequence: TGTGCCAGCAGTGAAGTTAGGACAGGGGGCCAAGAGACCCAGTACTTC. The V gene is TRBV2, the J gene TRBJ2-5; 10 nucleotides agree with TRBD1. Per the germline V gene, CDR1 is SNHLY and CDR2 is FYNNEI. The junction had 3 bases not matched to a gene; V was cut back by 1 base and J by 1 base. The CDR3 has 16 residues. The whole variable domain, filled in from reference TRBV2 and TRBJ2-5, reads EPEVTQTPSHQVTQMGQEVILRCVPISNHLYFYWYRQILGQKVEFLVSFYNNEISEKSEIFDDQFSVERPDGSNFTLKIRSTKLEDSAMYFCASSEVRTGGQETQYFGPGTRLLVL.

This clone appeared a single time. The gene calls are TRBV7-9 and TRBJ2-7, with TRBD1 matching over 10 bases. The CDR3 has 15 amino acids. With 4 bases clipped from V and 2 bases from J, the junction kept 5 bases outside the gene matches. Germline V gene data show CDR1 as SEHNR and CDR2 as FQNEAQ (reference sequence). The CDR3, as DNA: TGTGCCAGCAGCTCGGGAGACAGGGGGCCCTACGAGCAGTACTTC. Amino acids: CASSSGDRGPYEQYF.

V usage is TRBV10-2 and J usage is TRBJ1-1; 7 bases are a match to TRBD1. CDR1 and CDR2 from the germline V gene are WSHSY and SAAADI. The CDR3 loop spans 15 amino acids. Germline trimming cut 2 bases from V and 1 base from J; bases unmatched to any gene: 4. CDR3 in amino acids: CASSEGGTANTEAFF. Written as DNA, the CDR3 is TGCGCCAGCAGTGAGGGGGGGACAGCGAACACTGAAGCTTTCTTT.

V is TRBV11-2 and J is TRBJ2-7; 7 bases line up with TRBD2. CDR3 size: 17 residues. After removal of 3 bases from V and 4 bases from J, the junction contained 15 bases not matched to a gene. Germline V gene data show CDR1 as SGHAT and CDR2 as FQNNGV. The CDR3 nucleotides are TGTGCCAGCAGCTTCCTTCGTCGCCAGCGGGACGGGTACGAGCAGTACTTC. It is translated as CASSFLRRQRDGYEQYF.

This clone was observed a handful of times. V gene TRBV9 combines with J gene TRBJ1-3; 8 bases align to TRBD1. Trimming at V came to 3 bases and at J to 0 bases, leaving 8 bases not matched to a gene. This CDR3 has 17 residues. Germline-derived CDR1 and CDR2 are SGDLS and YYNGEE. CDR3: CASSASPGQDSGNTIYF. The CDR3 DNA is TGTGCCAGCAGCGCGTCACCGGGACAGGACTCTGGAAACACCATATATTTT. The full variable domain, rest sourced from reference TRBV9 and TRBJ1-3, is DSGVTQTPKHLITATGQRVTLRCSPRSGDLSVYWYQQSLDQGLQFLIQYYNGEERAKGNILERFSAQQFPDLHSELNLSSLELGDSALYFCASSASPGQDSGNTIYFGEGSWLTVV.

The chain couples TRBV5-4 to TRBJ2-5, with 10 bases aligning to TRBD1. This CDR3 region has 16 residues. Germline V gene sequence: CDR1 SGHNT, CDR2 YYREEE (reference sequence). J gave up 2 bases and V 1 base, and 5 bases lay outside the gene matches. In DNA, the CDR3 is TGTGCCAGCAGCTTGCCGACAGGGGGCTGGCAAGAGACCCAGTACTTC. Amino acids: CASSLPTGGWQETQYF.

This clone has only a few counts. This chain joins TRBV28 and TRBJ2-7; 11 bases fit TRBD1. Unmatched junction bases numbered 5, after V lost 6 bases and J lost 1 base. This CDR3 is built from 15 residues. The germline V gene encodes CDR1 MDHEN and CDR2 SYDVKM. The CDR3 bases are TGTGCCAGCAGCTCGGGACAGGGGGGGTCCTACGAGCAGTACTTC. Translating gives CASSSGQGGSYEQYF.

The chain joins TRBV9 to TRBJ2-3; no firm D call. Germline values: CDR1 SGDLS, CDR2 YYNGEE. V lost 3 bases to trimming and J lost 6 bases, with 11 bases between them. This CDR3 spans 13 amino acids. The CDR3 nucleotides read TGTGCCAGCAGCGAGTCCCTCGGTGATACGCAGTATTTT. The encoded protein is CASSESLGDTQYF.

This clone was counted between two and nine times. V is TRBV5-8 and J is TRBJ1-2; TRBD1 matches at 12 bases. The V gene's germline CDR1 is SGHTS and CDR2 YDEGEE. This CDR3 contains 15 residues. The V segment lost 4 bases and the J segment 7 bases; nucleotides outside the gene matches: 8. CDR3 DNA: TGTGCCAGCAGCCCCCAGGGACAGGGGGCGTCTGGCTACACCTTC. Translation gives CASSPQGQGASGYTF. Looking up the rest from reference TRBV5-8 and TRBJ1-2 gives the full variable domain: EAGVTQSPTHLIKTRGQQATLRCSPISGHTSVYWYQQALGLGLQFLLWYDEGEERNRGNFPPRFSGRQFPNYSSELNVNALELEDSALYLCASSPQGQGASGYTFGSGTRLTVV.